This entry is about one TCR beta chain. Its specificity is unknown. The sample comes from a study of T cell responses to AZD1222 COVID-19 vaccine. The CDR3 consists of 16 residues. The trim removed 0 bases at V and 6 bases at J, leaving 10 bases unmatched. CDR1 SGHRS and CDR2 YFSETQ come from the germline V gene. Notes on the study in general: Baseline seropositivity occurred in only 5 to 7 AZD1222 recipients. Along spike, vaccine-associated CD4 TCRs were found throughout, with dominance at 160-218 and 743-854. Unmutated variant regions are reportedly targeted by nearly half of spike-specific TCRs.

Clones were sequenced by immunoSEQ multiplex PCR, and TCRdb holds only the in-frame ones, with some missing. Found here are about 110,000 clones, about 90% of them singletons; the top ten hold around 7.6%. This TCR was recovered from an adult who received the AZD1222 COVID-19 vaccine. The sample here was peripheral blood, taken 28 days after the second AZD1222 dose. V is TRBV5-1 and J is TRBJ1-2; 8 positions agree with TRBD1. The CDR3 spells CASSLDRTGSMDGYTF. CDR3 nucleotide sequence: TGCGCCAGCAGCTTGGACCGGACAGGGAGTATGGATGGCTACACCTTC.